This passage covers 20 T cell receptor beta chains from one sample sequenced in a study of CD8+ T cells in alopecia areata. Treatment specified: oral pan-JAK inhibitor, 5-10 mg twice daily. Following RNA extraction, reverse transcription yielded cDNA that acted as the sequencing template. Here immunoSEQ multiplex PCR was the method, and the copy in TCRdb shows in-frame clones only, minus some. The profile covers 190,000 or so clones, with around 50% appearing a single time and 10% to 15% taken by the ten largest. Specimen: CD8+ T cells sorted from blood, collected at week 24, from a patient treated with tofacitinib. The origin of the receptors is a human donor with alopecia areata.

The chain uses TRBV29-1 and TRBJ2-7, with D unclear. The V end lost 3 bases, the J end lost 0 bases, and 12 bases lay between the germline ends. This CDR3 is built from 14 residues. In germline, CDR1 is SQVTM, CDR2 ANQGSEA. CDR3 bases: TGCAGCGTTGAGGGCAGTGAAAGCTCCTACGAGCAGTACTTC. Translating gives CSVEGSESSYEQYF.

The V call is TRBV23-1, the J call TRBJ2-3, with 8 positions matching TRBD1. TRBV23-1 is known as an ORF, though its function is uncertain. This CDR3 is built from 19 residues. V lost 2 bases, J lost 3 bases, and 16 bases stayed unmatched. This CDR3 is CASSQTPPPRRTGTDTQYF. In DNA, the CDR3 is TGCGCCAGCAGTCAAACACCCCCCCCAAGGAGGACAGGGACAGATACGCAGTATTTT.

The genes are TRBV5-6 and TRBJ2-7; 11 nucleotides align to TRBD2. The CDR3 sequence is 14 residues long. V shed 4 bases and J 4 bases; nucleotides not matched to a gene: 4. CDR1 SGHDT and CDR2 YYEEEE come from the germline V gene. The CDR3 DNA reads TGTGCCAGCAGCCCCGGGACTAGCGGATACGAGCAGTACTTC. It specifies CASSPGTSGYEQYF.

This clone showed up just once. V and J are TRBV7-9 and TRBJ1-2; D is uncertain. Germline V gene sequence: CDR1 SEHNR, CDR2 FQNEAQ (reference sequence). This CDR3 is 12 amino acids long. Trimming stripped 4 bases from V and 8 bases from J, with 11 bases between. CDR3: CASSWTPRGYTF. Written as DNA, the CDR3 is TGTGCCAGCAGCTGGACGCCGAGGGGCTACACCTTC.

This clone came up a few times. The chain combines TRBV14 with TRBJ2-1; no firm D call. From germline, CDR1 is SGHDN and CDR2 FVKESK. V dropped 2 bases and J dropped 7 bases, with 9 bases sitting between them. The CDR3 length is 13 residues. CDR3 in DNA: TGTGCCAGCAGCCAACCAAGGGTTAATGAGCAGTTCTTC. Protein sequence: CASSQPRVNEQFF.

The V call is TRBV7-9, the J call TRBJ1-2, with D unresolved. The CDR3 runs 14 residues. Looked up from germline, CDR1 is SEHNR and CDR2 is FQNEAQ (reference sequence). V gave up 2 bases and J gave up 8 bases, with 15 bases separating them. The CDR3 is CASSLSGVPDGYTF. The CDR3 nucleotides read TGTGCCAGCAGCTTATCAGGAGTCCCTGACGGCTACACCTTC.

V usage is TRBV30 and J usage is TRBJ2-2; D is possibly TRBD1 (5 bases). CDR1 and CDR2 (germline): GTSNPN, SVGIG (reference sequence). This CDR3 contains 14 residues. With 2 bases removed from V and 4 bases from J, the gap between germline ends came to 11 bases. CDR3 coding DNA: TGTGCCTGGAGTAGGGGCGCTGGCACCGGGGAGCTGTTTTTT. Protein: CAWSRGAGTGELFF.

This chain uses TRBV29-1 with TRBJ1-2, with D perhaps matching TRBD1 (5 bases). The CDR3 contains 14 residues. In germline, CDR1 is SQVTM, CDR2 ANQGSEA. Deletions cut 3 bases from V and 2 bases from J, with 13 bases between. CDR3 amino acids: CSVEGPRTNYGYTF. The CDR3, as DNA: TGCAGCGTTGAGGGGCCCCGGACCAACTATGGCTACACCTTC.

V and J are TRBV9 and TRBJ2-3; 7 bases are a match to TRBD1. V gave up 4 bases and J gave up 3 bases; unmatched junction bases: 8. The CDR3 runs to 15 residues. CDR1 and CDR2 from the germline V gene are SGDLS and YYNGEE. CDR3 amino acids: CASSKGQVSTDTQYF. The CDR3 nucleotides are TGTGCCAGCAGCAAAGGACAGGTCTCTACAGATACGCAGTATTTT.

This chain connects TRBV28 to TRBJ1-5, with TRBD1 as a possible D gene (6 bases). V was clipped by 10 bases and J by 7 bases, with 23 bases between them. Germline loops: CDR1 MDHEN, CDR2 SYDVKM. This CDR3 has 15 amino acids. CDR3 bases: TGTGCCACCCGCTACAACAGGGTGGTCAGACAGCCCCAGCATTTT. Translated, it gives CATRYNRVVRQPQHF.

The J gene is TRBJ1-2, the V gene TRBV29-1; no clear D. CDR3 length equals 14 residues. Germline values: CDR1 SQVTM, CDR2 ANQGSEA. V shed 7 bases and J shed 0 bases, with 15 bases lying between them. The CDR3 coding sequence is TGCAGCGCCTCAGGTTGGGATTCTAACTATGGCTACACCTTC. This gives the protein CSASGWDSNYGYTF.

CDR3 residues: CASSSLAGAYEQYF. CDR3 in DNA: TGTGCCAGCAGCTCACTAGCGGGGGCTTACGAGCAGTACTTC. The chain combines TRBV7-8 with TRBJ2-7; 11 bases are a match to TRBD2. The CDR3 loop spans 14 amino acids. J lost 4 bases, V lost 4 bases, and 3 bases had no gene match. The germline V gene has CDR1 SGHVS and CDR2 FQNEAQ. The full variable domain, its missing parts supplied by reference TRBV7-8 and TRBJ2-7, is GAGVSQSPRYKVAKRGQDVALRCDPISGHVSLFWYQQALGQGPEFLTYFQNEAQLDKSGLPSDRFFAERPEGSVSTLKIQRTQQEDSAVYLCASSSLAGAYEQYFGPGTRLTVT.

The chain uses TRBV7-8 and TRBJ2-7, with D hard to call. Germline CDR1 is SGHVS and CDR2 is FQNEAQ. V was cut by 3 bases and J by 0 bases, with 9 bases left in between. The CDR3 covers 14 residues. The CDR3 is CASSFASSSYEQYF. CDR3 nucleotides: TGTGCCAGCAGCTTCGCCAGCAGCTCCTACGAGCAGTACTTC.

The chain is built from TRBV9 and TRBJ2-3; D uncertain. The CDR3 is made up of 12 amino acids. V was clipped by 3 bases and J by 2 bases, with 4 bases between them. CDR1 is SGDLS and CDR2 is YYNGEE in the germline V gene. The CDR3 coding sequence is TGTGCCAGCAGCGACTACACAGATACGCAGTATTTT. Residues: CASSDYTDTQYF.

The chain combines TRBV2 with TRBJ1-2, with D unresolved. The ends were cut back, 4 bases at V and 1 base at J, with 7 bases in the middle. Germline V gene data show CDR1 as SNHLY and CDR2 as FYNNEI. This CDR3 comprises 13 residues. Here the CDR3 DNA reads TGTGCCAGCAGTGGTCGCTTTAACTATGGCTACACCTTC. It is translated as CASSGRFNYGYTF.

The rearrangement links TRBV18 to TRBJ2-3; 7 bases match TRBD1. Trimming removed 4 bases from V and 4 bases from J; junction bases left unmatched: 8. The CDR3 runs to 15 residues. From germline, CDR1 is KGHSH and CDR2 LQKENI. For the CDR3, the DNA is TGTGCCAGCTCACAGGGACAGTCTTACGCAGATACGCAGTATTTT. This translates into CASSQGQSYADTQYF.

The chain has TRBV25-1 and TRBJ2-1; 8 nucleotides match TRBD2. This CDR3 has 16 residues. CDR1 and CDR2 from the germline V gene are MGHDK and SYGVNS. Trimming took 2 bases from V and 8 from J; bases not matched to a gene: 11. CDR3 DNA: TGTGCCAGCAGTGAAAGAGTCGGGGGGGCCGTTCATGAGCAGTTCTTC. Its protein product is CASSERVGGAVHEQFF.

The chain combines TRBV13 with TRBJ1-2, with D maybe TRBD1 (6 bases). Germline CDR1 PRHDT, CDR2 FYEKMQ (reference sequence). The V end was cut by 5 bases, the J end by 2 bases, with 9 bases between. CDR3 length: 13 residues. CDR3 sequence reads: CASSDDRNYGYTF. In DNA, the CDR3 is TGTGCCAGCAGCGACGACAGGAACTATGGCTACACCTTC. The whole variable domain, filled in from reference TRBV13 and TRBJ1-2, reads AAGVIQSPRHLIKEKRETATLKCYPIPRHDTVYWYQQGPGQDPQFLISFYEKMQSDKGSIPDRFSAQQFSDYHSELNMSSLELGDSALYFCASSDDRNYGYTFGSGTRLTVV.

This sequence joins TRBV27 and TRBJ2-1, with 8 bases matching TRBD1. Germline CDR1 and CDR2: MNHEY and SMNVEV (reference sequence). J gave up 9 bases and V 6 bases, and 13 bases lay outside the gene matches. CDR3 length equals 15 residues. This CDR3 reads CASSSARTGYGEQFF. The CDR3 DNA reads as TGTGCCAGCAGCTCGGCCCGGACAGGGTATGGTGAGCAGTTCTTC.

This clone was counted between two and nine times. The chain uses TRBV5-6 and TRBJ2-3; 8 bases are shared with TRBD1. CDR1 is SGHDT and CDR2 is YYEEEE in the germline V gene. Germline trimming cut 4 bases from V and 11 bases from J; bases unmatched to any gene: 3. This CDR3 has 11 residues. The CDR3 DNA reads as TGTGCCAGCAGCGGCGGGACAGGGCAGTATTTT. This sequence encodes CASSGGTGQYF.